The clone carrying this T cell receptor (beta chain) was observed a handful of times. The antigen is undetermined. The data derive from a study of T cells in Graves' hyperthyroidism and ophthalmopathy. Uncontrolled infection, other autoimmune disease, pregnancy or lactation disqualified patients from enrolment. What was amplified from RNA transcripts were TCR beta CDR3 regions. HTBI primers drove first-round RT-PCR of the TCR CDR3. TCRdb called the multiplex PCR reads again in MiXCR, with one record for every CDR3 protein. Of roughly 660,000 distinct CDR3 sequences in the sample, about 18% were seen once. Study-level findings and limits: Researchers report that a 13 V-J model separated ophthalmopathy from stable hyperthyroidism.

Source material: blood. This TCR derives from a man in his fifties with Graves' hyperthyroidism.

CDR3 bases: TGTGCCACCAGCAGAGCCCCACCGAGGACCTATGGCTACACCTTC. Residues: CATSRAPPRTYGYTF. The gene calls are TRBV15 and TRBJ1-2; D gene ambiguous. Trimming pared 1 base from V and 4 bases from J, leaving 13 bases between. This CDR3 is built from 15 residues. CDR1 is LNHNV and CDR2 is YYDKDF in the germline V gene (reference sequence). Using reference TRBV15 and TRBJ1-2 for the parts outside the CDR3, the full variable domain is DAMVIQNPRYQVTQFGKPVTLSCSQTLNHNVMYWYQQKSSQAPKLLFHYYDKDFNNEADTPDNFQSRRPNTSFCFLDIRSPGLGDTAMYLCATSRAPPRTYGYTFGSGTRLTVV.